These T cell receptor beta chains were read from a single sample in a study of cytomegalovirus exposure and HLA in healthy donors. Measured with immunoSEQ multiplex PCR; TCRdb has only the in-frame clones, and not every one. The sample carries 250,000 to 350,000 clones, approximately 90% recorded once. The sequencing sample was made of PBMCs. Receptors were obtained from a man aged 40-50 years in good health and CMV-seropositive. Both conserved end residues are part of each CDR3. A D gene is named only where the DNA matches it firmly.

CDR3 protein: CASSGGVAGGAYNEQFF; J gene: TRBJ2-1; D gene: TRBD2; V gene: TRBV13
CDR3 protein: CASGTGEDQPQHF; J gene: TRBJ1-5; D gene: TRBD1; V gene: TRBV28
CDR3 protein: CATGTGGFNQPQHF; J gene: TRBJ1-5; D gene: TRBD1; V gene: TRBV28
CDR3 protein: CASSGPTYQETQYF; J gene: TRBJ2-5; D gene: .; V gene: TRBV5-4
CDR3 protein: CAISESGGGSSYNEQFF; J gene: TRBJ2-1; D gene: .; V gene: TRBV10-3
CDR3 protein: CASSPRVGEKLFF; J gene: TRBJ1-4; D gene: .; V gene: TRBV18
CDR3 protein: CASSLRGGAAETQYF; J gene: TRBJ2-5; D gene: TRBD1; V gene: TRBV28
CDR3 protein: CASSFEAVSYEQYF; J gene: TRBJ2-7; D gene: .; V gene: TRBV27
CDR3 protein: CASSPMGRGSHEQYF; J gene: TRBJ2-7; D gene: .; V gene: TRBV19
CDR3 protein: CASRQGRQTQYF; J gene: TRBJ2-5; D gene: .; V gene: TRBV21-1
CDR3 protein: CSVGLAGIYEQYF; J gene: TRBJ2-7; D gene: TRBD2; V gene: TRBV29-1
CDR3 protein: CASSERAARSGYTF; J gene: TRBJ1-2; D gene: .; V gene: TRBV27
CDR3 protein: CASSQGLAGNYEQYF; J gene: TRBJ2-7; D gene: TRBD2; V gene: TRBV4-1
CDR3 protein: CASSVTRGLAGDRDTQYF; J gene: TRBJ2-3; D gene: TRBD2; V gene: TRBV7-9
CDR3 protein: CSVDLVDRSATNEKLFF; J gene: TRBJ1-4; D gene: TRBD1; V gene: TRBV29-1
CDR3 protein: CATTFLAGNSYEQYF; J gene: TRBJ2-7; D gene: TRBD2; V gene: TRBV18
CDR3 protein: CASSQREVATGELFF; J gene: TRBJ2-2; D gene: TRBD2; V gene: TRBV5-4
CDR3 protein: CARIRGTKKTQYF; J gene: TRBJ2-5; D gene: .; V gene: TRBV5-3
CDR3 protein: CASSAGQGNEQFF; J gene: TRBJ2-1; D gene: TRBD1; V gene: TRBV7-9
CDR3 protein: CASSWTGLSYEQYF; J gene: TRBJ2-7; D gene: TRBD1; V gene: TRBV28
CDR3 protein: CASSLWSGGQSEAFF; J gene: TRBJ1-1; D gene: .; V gene: TRBV28
CDR3 protein: CAISESSQSTDTQYF; J gene: TRBJ2-3; D gene: .; V gene: TRBV10-3
CDR3 protein: CASSTGTGYTF; J gene: TRBJ1-2; D gene: .; V gene: TRBV28
CDR3 protein: CASSDHLATPKFF; J gene: TRBJ2-1; D gene: .; V gene: TRBV6-4
CDR3 protein: CASGRRDTATGELFF; J gene: TRBJ2-2; D gene: .; V gene: TRBV5-6
CDR3 protein: CASSLGLATRTDTQYF; J gene: TRBJ2-3; D gene: TRBD2; V gene: TRBV7-2
CDR3 protein: CASRSGRAVYEQYF; J gene: TRBJ2-7; D gene: TRBD2; V gene: TRBV2
CDR3 protein: CSAGLADAYEQYF; J gene: TRBJ2-7; D gene: TRBD2; V gene: TRBV29-1
CDR3 protein: CSVEGGPWEAFF; J gene: TRBJ1-1; D gene: .; V gene: TRBV29-1
CDR3 protein: CASSSNQADTQYF; J gene: TRBJ2-3; D gene: .; V gene: TRBV7-2
CDR3 protein: CASSLIRLEQYF; J gene: TRBJ2-5; D gene: .; V gene: TRBV27
CDR3 protein: CASMAGRAEAFF; J gene: TRBJ1-1; D gene: .; V gene: TRBV19
CDR3 protein: CASTPVRAGGTGELFF; J gene: TRBJ2-2; D gene: TRBD2; V gene: TRBV7-2
CDR3 protein: CASSLAGGSYEQYF; J gene: .; D gene: TRBD2; V gene: TRBV5-1
CDR3 protein: CASSASGGSYEQYF; J gene: TRBJ2-7; D gene: TRBD2; V gene: TRBV19
CDR3 protein: CASSIGGTATSTNEKLFF; J gene: TRBJ1-4; D gene: .; V gene: TRBV19
CDR3 protein: CASSKGLAGDYEQFF; J gene: TRBJ2-1; D gene: TRBD2; V gene: TRBV11-3
CDR3 protein: CASSFGGRYEQYF; J gene: TRBJ2-7; D gene: TRBD2; V gene: TRBV13
CDR3 protein: CASSQVSQSYNEQFF; J gene: TRBJ2-1; D gene: .; V gene: TRBV14
CDR3 protein: CASRQSNSPLHF; J gene: TRBJ1-6; D gene: .; V gene: TRBV28
CDR3 protein: CASGPGTSYEQYF; J gene: TRBJ2-7; D gene: .; V gene: TRBV27
CDR3 protein: CASSPGVPGELFF; J gene: TRBJ2-2; D gene: .; V gene: TRBV5-4
CDR3 protein: CASSSIQGYADTIYF; J gene: TRBJ1-3; D gene: .; V gene: TRBV7-3
CDR3 protein: CASSVGTEPYGYTF; J gene: TRBJ1-2; D gene: .; V gene: TRBV9
CDR3 protein: CASSLGGSSYEQYF; J gene: TRBJ2-7; D gene: TRBD2; V gene: TRBV5-1
CDR3 protein: CASSVSGQGGSEQFF; J gene: TRBJ2-1; D gene: .; V gene: TRBV9
CDR3 protein: CASTLSGTVTYEQYF; J gene: TRBJ2-7; D gene: TRBD2; V gene: TRBV7-8
CDR3 protein: CARSAAGAGNEQFF; J gene: TRBJ2-1; D gene: TRBD2; V gene: TRBV5-3
CDR3 protein: CASSISPLGGTEAFF; J gene: TRBJ1-1; D gene: .; V gene: TRBV19
CDR3 protein: CASSYHRGKRQDGYTF; J gene: TRBJ1-2; D gene: TRBD1; V gene: TRBV6-5
CDR3 protein: CASSFTATGVRGANVLTF; J gene: TRBJ2-6; D gene: TRBD1; V gene: TRBV2
CDR3 protein: CATSPDPDRATEAFF; J gene: TRBJ1-1; D gene: TRBD1; V gene: TRBV15
CDR3 protein: CASSALAGDYNEQFF; J gene: TRBJ2-1; D gene: TRBD2; V gene: TRBV18
CDR3 protein: CASSFDRYSYEQYF; J gene: TRBJ2-7; D gene: .; V gene: TRBV7-9